Sequencing of this TCR beta chain was carried out in a study of T cell clonotyping in hematopoietic cell transplantation. As for time point: recipient sample about 28 days before transplant, after cytoreduction. Using immunoSEQ multiplex PCR, the repertoire was profiled, and TCRdb retains in-frame clones only, with some absent. The data contain roughly 30,000 clones, about 80% of them singletons. The CDR3 covers 15 residues. The germline V gene encodes CDR1 MNHEY and CDR2 SVGAGI. The V segment lost 5 bases and the J segment 7 bases; nucleotides outside the gene matches: 9. V usage is TRBV6-5 and J usage is TRBJ1-4; the match to TRBD1 covers 8 bases. The sequenced sample was peripheral blood mononuclear cells, obtained before stem cell transplant. The TCR sequence derives from a woman aged 25 to 45 with chronic myeloid leukemia. Some clones in this sample may be carry-over from other donors' samples. The CDR3 DNA sequence: TGTGCCAGCAGTGCCTGGACAGGGAAGGCTGAAAAACTGTTTTTT. Amino acid sequence: CASSAWTGKAEKLFF.